This record concerns one TCR beta chain sequence. Which antigen it targets is not known. The input lacks base qualities; no much larger clone sits a single base away. These data belong to a study of T cell repertoires in ileal Crohn's disease (dated by TCRdb to the late 2010s). For the wider study: Median disease duration was around eight years, and 30% to 45% of patients were identified as active smokers at the time of surgery. All patients had surgery for a complication: stricturing disease in around 60% and penetrating disease in roughly 39%. Postoperative therapy was given to about half of the patients, with thiopurines administered to roughly twelve patients and anti-TNF agents administered to fewer than 20 patients. TCR repertoire analysis was done in some 60 Crohn's disease patients from a prospective multicentre cohort. The study was conducted in parallel with a multicentre cohort that was designed to identify predictors of early endoscopic recurrence following ileocolonic resection. Endoscopic postoperative recurrence was defined as a Rutgeerts score above i0. A total of roughly 170 mucosal samples from about 50 patients were sequenced, with samples obtained at several locations on the surgical specimen and at postoperative endoscopy. The research as a whole found: Endoscopic recurrence was linked to a higher percentage of high-frequency clones at surgery, and recurrence occurred in every patient whose clonality exceeded 26.8% (18/57). Mucosal CD4 and CD8 T cells were sorted and sequenced only in a subgroup of patients, the size of which was not stated. Patients who were active smokers at surgery had a significantly higher proportion of clonal expansions than non-smokers (roughly 24% vs 19%, p=0.02). More high-frequency clones were carried by sorted CD8 T cells than by CD4 T cells, suggesting that mucosal expansions were mainly CD8.

Adults with ileal or ileocolonic Crohn's disease for whom ileocolonic resection was indicated were considered eligible. Whole ileal mucosal biopsies were stored frozen at -80°C before DNA extraction. Genomic DNA was extracted from frozen whole biopsies using a TRizol-based method and was quantified with a NanoDrop 2000 spectrophotometer. CDR3 length: 13 amino acids, cysteine to phenylalanine. Of the read, only the CDR3 DNA is kept; its 39 bases are in frame from base 1. A distance of 13 bases separates the germline ends of V and J, which lose 6 bases and 7 bases respectively. For CDR1 and CDR2, the germline V gene lists SGHDT and YYEEEE. For commercial TCRB immunosequencing, 400 to 550 nanograms of biopsy DNA were submitted for each sample. Adaptive Biotechnology amplified CDR3 regions from genomic DNA with a two-step multiplex PCR that controlled for amplification bias. In the first PCR, primers covered every V and J gene segment, and in the second PCR, barcodes and Illumina adapters were added. CDR3 libraries were sequenced on an Illumina instrument. The study's own analysis went as follows. Vendor-provided pipelines were combined with custom analysis of raw data in R/Bioconductor under R version 3.3.0. Clonality, ranging from 0 to 1, was calculated as the inverse of the normalised Shannon entropy of all productive clones. The repertoire share taken up by the top 100 clones defined high-frequency clones, and only clones that passed a 95% confidence test were kept. Overlap between samples was measured with the Morisita-Horn index, while repertoire diversity was measured with the Simpson index. TCRdb limited this immuneACCESS table to in-frame rearrangements with V and J called. A share of clones is missing; checked studies link under half to unresolved V genes, and the rest is unexplained. V and J calls and clone size are copied from that table; D and trimming were computed from the DNA. Within this sample are about 13,000 clones, with around four fifths of them counted one time only. The ten largest clones take up approximately 5.7% of the sample.

Sequences were obtained from ileal tissue. The TCR originated in an adult with Crohn's disease. This chain is built from TRBV5-6 and TRBJ1-4, with the D gene not confidently named. The CDR3 protein is CASKREGVEKLFF. The base sequence is TGTGCCAGCAAGCGGGAGGGAGTTGAAAAACTGTTTTTT.